The following is a T cell receptor (beta chain) sequence with its context. This clone's antigen is unknown. Base qualities are not provided; no much larger clone lies one nucleotide away. The data derive from a study (dated by TCRdb to between 2014 and 2016). Context from the whole study: The study set out to test whether tumor-infiltrating Tregs in breast cancer get recruited from blood Tregs or are instead converted in situ from other CD4+ T cell subsets. Study-wide findings and limitations: Rather than covering whole repertoires, validation in the larger cohort was restricted to a single TCR beta V-J rearrangement. The TCR alpha and beta sequences of tumor-infiltrating Tregs showed the greatest overlap with tumor naive CD4+ T cells, followed by blood naive CD4+ T cells. Tumor memory CD4+ T cell TCR gene usage was found to cluster with blood and lymph node memory CD4+ cells and with lymph node naive CD4+ cells.

Full-length TCR variable regions were amplified by 5' RACE PCR using constant-region reverse primers, and then by semi-nested PCR using Nested Universal Primer A. The ReliaPrep RNA Cell Miniprep System was used to extract total RNA, which was then reverse transcribed into 5'RACE-ready cDNA with the SMARTer RACE 5'/3' Kit. An Illumina MiSeq was used to sequence the full-length TCR alpha and beta libraries, which had been barcoded with multiplex adaptors. Per the source publication's procedure: For each of nine subset-tissue groups, sequencing data from the five patients were pooled, and the groups were compared by unsupervised clustering of TCR gene usage. The Morisita-Horn index was used to calculate repertoire similarity, with shared sequences weighted by how much each contributed to each repertoire. TCRdb applied fastp at Q25 and MiXCR to the public reads, then kept only in-frame beta chains. All rows with the same CDR3 protein become a single entry with the most common DNA and genes. TCRdb's processing, not the study's, gives the V and J calls here. Within this sample are about 57,000 distinct CDR3 sequences, with 28% of them counted one time only. 2.5% to 3.5% of the sample is held by the ten biggest clonotypes.

The CDR3 numbers 17 residues from cysteine through phenylalanine. The read is trimmed to its CDR3 DNA, 51 bases read in frame from base 1. Trimming leaves V shorter by 4 bases and J shorter by 4 bases, with the junction holding 12 bases beyond the gene matches. Based on the germline V gene, the CDR1 and CDR2 sequences are ENHRY and SYGVKD. The memory CD4+ T cell population was isolated based on a CD4+CD45RO+CD25- phenotype. Tregs, naive and memory CD4+ T cells from tumor, blood and ipsilateral draining lymph nodes of a handful of breast cancer patients underwent full-length TCR alpha and beta sequencing. Tumor tissue, along with lymph nodes from ipsilateral axillary dissection, was perfused with PBS, minced, and then digested using collagenase I and hyaluronidase. FACS confirmed that the sorted cell populations were more than 90% pure.

The chain joins TRBV10-3 to TRBJ2-3; 9 bases in between match TRBD1. The clonotype comes from a female donor with breast cancer. Sequenced input: tumor-infiltrating memory CD4+ T cells sorted from the breast tumor. The intended sense of this specimen's cell subset or site label: memory CD4+ T cells, CD4+CD45RO+CD25-. This receptor carries the CDR3 CAISGQGVSTLADTQYF. The DNA reads as follows: TGTGCCATCAGTGGACAGGGGGTCTCAACTCTCGCAGATACGCAGTATTTT.